This paragraph covers one T cell receptor beta chain sequence. This CDR3 comprises 12 residues. V was clipped by 4 bases and J by 6 bases; unmatched bases: 2. Germline assignment: CDR1 SQVTM and CDR2 ANQGSEA. This record belongs to a study of CD8+ T cells in alopecia areata. Noted treatment: oral pan-JAK inhibitor, 5-10 mg twice daily. RNA extraction was followed by reverse transcription into cDNA, which acted as the sequencing template. This table comes from immunoSEQ multiplex PCR, and its TCRdb copy is limited to in-frame clones, with some not included. The sample includes fewer than 250,000 clones, around three fifths of them seen just once.

The rearrangement links TRBV29-1 to TRBJ1-4; TRBD1 aligns across 7 bases. Material: CD4+ T cells sorted from blood, obtained around week 47, from a patient treated with tofacitinib. The TCR was taken from a human donor with alopecia areata. Written as DNA, the CDR3 is TGCAGCGTTGGTCAGGGGGATGAAAAACTGTTTTTT. It is translated as CSVGQGDEKLFF.